Listed below are T cell receptor beta chains from one sample, sequenced in a study of beta chain features in type 1 diabetes. TCRdb's copy holds only in-frame clones and misses some; the assay was immunoSEQ multiplex PCR. Seen here are 300,000 to 350,000 clones, less than 20% observed once, and the top ten hold about 0.045%. The sample taken for sequencing was naive CD4+ T cells from blood. Receptors originate from a woman aged 18-29 years in good health. Each CDR3 is given with its conserved first and last residue. The D gene is left open where the match is weak. For some rows the clone size is stated as once, few or many, or as a class when expanded; others skip it.

abundance	j_gene	v_gene	d_gene	CDR3aa	CDR3nt
few	TRBJ1-2	TRBV5-1	-	CASSFGGRDGYTF	TGCGCCAGCAGCTTCGGGGGGCGGGATGGCTACACCTTC
-	TRBJ1-2	TRBV11-2	TRBD1	CASSLGAGGGNYGYTF	TGTGCCAGCAGCTTAGGCGCAGGGGGCGGTAACTATGGCTACACCTTC
-	TRBJ2-7	TRBV2	-	CASTSGPSSRYF	TGTGCCAGCACCTCAGGGCCCTCTAGTCGGTACTTC
-	TRBJ2-1	TRBV11-2	-	CASSLEQIYNEQFF	TGTGCCAGCAGCTTAGAGCAGATCTACAATGAGCAGTTCTTC
few	TRBJ2-7	TRBV9	TRBD2	CASSMTSGAYEQYF	TGTGCCAGCAGCATGACTAGCGGGGCCTACGAGCAGTACTTC
-	TRBJ1-1	TRBV7-9	-	CASLRDSHEAFF	TGTGCCAGCCTTAGAGACAGTCATGAAGCTTTCTTT
-	TRBJ2-1	TRBV29-1	TRBD2	CSVDTSGAYNEQFF	TGCAGCGTTGATACTAGCGGGGCCTACAATGAGCAGTTCTTC
few	TRBJ2-7	TRBV5-1	-	CASSLEGEDEQYF	TGCGCCAGCAGCTTGGAGGGAGAAGACGAGCAGTACTTC
once	TRBJ2-5	TRBV20-1	-	CSAPVIETQYF	TGCAGTGCTCCAGTTATCGAGACCCAGTACTTC
-	TRBJ2-1	TRBV6-1	TRBD1	CASSGGGGQGAYNEQFF	TGTGCCAGCAGTGGAGGGGGCGGACAGGGGGCCTACAATGAGCAGTTCTTC
-	TRBJ2-1	TRBV5-4	-	CASSFRQGPYNEQFF	TGTGCCAGCAGCTTTAGGCAGGGTCCCTACAATGAGCAGTTCTTC
few	TRBJ1-1	TRBV30	-	CACGQTNTEAFF	TGTGCCTGTGGACAGACGAACACTGAAGCTTTCTTT
-	TRBJ1-1	TRBV4-2	-	CASSDLQGILTNTEAFF	TGTGCCAGCAGCGACTTACAGGGAATTCTTACGAACACTGAAGCTTTCTTT
few	TRBJ1-5	TRBV18	TRBD1	CASSPDRDQPQHF	TGTGCCAGCTCCCCTGACAGGGATCAGCCCCAGCATTTT
-	TRBJ2-7	TRBV4-1	-	CASSQTGLEGEQYF	TGCGCCAGCAGCCAGACTGGGCTCGAGGGTGAGCAGTACTTC
-	TRBJ2-5	TRBV7-2	TRBD1	CASSPNRGRETQYF	TGTGCCAGCAGCCCAAACAGGGGGCGGGAGACCCAGTACTTC
-	TRBJ2-7	TRBV5-1	TRBD1	CASSLMGTAYEQYF	TGCGCCAGCAGCTTGATGGGGACAGCCTACGAGCAGTACTTC
-	TRBJ2-3	TRBV7-9	-	CASSFGSIRTDTQYF	TGTGCCAGCAGCTTTGGGAGCATCCGAACAGATACGCAGTATTTT
-	TRBJ2-7	TRBV30	-	CARADSYEQYF	TGTGCTAGAGCGGACTCCTACGAGCAGTACTTC
-	TRBJ2-5	TRBV6-5	-	CASPFKGKETQYF	TGTGCCAGCCCCTTCAAGGGGAAAGAGACCCAGTACTTC